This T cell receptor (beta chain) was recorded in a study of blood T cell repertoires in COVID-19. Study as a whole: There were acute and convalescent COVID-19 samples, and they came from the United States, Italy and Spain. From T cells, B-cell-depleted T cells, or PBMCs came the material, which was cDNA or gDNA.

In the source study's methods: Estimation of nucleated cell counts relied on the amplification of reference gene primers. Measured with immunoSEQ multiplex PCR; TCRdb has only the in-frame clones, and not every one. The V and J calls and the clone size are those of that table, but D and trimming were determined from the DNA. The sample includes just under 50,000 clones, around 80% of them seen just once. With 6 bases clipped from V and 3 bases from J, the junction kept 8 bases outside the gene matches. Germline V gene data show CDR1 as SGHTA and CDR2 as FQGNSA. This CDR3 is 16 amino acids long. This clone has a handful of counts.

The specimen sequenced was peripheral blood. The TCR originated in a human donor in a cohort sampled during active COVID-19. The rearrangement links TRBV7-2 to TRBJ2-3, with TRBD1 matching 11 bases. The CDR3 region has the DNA TGTGCCAGCAGACCCTGGACAGGGGGCTGGACAGATACGCAGTATTTT. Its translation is CASRPWTGGWTDTQYF.